These 12 T cell receptor beta chains originate from one sample sequenced in a study of monozygotic twins with inflammatory bowel disease. TCRdb re-called the 5' RACE reads; every CDR3 protein appears as one record, without DNA. Across roughly 150,000 distinct CDR3 sequences, the top ten clones capture 2.4% of the sample. The sequenced material came from blood. The receptor source for this set is a human donor with ulcerative colitis or Crohn's disease, or a healthy co-twin of an affected twin (not recorded which).

The V and J genes are TRBV20-1 and TRBJ1-2; the D gene TCRdb calls, TRBD1, cannot be checked with no DNA. CDR1 is DFQATT and CDR2 is SNEGSKA in the germline V gene (reference sequence). There are 14 residues in the CDR3. The CDR3 reads CSATTQGVGYGYTF.

The J gene is TRBJ2-4, the V gene TRBV5-5; no DNA is available, so the TRBD1 call from TCRdb remains unchecked. This CDR3 spans 17 amino acids. CDR1 is SGHKS and CDR2 is YYEKEE in the germline V gene (reference sequence). The CDR3 loop reads CASSSGSWGQGANIQYF.

V is TRBV11-3 and J is TRBJ2-1; the TRBD1 assignment by TCRdb is unverifiable without DNA. This CDR3 has 12 amino acids. Germline CDR1 SGHNT, CDR2 YENEEA. CDR3 region: CASGDQGDEQFF.

The chain combines TRBV4-1 with TRBJ1-5. This CDR3 comprises 13 residues. Germline assignment: CDR1 MGHRA and CDR2 YSYEKL. The CDR3 here is CASSQDWAQPQHF.

V gene TRBV6-1 combines with J gene TRBJ2-7. The CDR3 spans 14 residues. In germline, CDR1 is MNHNS, CDR2 SASEGT. CDR3 loop: CASSEAPGQFEQYF.

The gene calls are TRBV10-3 and TRBJ1-2; TCRdb indicates TRBD1, and absent DNA this call remains unverified. Germline CDR1 reads ENHRY; CDR2 reads SYGVKD. The CDR3 consists of 14 residues. The CDR3 spells CAIKGQVLSYGYTF.

The J gene is TRBJ1-5, the V gene TRBV12-3 or TRBV12-4; absent DNA, TCRdb's TRBD1 call cannot be checked. The CDR3 is 15 residues long. The CDR3: CASSFADRDNQPQHF.

This sequence joins TRBV7-2 and TRBJ1-5; TCRdb indicates TRBD1, and absent DNA this call remains unverified. Germline V lookup: CDR1 SGHTA, CDR2 FQGNSA. The CDR3 runs 16 residues. This chain's CDR3 is CASSLGSGWGNQPQHF.

The chain joins TRBV18 to TRBJ2-1; checking the TCRdb D call of TRBD2 is not possible without DNA. Germline V lookup: CDR1 KGHSH, CDR2 LQKENI. The CDR3 is 20 amino acids. The CDR3 loop reads CASSPLQIRGATPSYNEQFF.

This sequence joins TRBV7-2 and TRBJ2-7. Germline V gene sequence: CDR1 SGHTA, CDR2 FQGNSA. This CDR3 has 15 amino acids. This CDR3 reads CASSLALGSSLEQYF.

The J gene is TRBJ1-2, the V gene TRBV5-1. This CDR3 contains 13 residues. Germline V lookup: CDR1 SGHRS, CDR2 YFSETQ. The CDR3 here is CASSLVTTGGYTF. The full variable domain, in which reference TRBV5-1 and TRBJ1-2 provide the parts outside the CDR3, is KAGVTQTPRYLIKTRGQQVTLSCSPISGHRSVSWYQQTPGQGLQFLFEYFSETQRNKGNFPGRFSGRQFSNSRSEMNVSTLELGDSALYLCASSLVTTGGYTFGSGTRLTVV.

The V call is TRBV7-3, the J call TRBJ2-1; TCRdb names TRBD2, which stays unverified in the absence of DNA. This CDR3 spans 16 amino acids. Germline CDR1 SGHTA, CDR2 FQGTGA. CDR3 protein: CASSPSLGGGRDEQFF.